The rows below give T cell receptor beta chains drawn from one sample of a study of blood T cell repertoires in COVID-19. The repertoire was sequenced with immunoSEQ multiplex PCR; TCRdb's copy has only in-frame clones and lacks some. The repertoire holds 200,000 to 250,000 clones, with just under 85% as singletons. Material for sequencing was PBMCs or T cells enriched from blood (not recorded which). The source is a middle-aged woman with acute COVID-19. CDR3s leave out the opening cysteine and the closing phenylalanine or tryptophan.

j_call: TRBJ1-2
v_call: TRBV27
cdr3_aa: ASAGVANYGYT

j_call: TRBJ1-2
v_call: TRBV19
cdr3_aa: ASSIPQGAGYGYT

j_call: TRBJ2-5
v_call: TRBV20-1
cdr3_aa: SASKSGGQETQY

j_call: TRBJ2-5
v_call: TRBV6-2/TRBV6-3
cdr3_aa: ASSTYFGGETQY

j_call: TRBJ2-5
v_call: TRBV6-5
cdr3_aa: ASSYGNGRVETQY

j_call: TRBJ2-3
v_call: TRBV27
cdr3_aa: ASSLSPDRADTQY

j_call: TRBJ2-1
v_call: TRBV30
cdr3_aa: AWSPLPGLAGFNEQF

j_call: TRBJ2-7
v_call: TRBV2
cdr3_aa: ASRDSGSYEQY

j_call: TRBJ2-3
v_call: TRBV7-9
cdr3_aa: ASNPGQGPTDTQY

j_call: TRBJ1-3
v_call: TRBV9
cdr3_aa: ASSASGDAGNTIY

j_call: TRBJ1-1
v_call: TRBV12-2
cdr3_aa: ASRIRTGVNTEAF

j_call: TRBJ2-7
v_call: TRBV5-6
cdr3_aa: ASSLVGTGSPYEQY

j_call: TRBJ1-4
v_call: TRBV4-3
cdr3_aa: ASSREFNEKLF

j_call: TRBJ1-3
v_call: TRBV3-1/TRBV3-2
cdr3_aa: ASSQAGTKGNTIY

j_call: TRBJ2-7
v_call: TRBV15
cdr3_aa: ATSRGRPGEQY

j_call: TRBJ1-5
v_call: TRBV5-8
cdr3_aa: ASSLLQLGNQPQH

j_call: TRBJ2-3
v_call: TRBV2
cdr3_aa: ASTLEGYTDTQY

j_call: TRBJ1-2
v_call: TRBV18
cdr3_aa: ASSPRREINYGYT

j_call: TRBJ1-5
v_call: TRBV2
cdr3_aa: ASSEQGGVQPQH

j_call: TRBJ1-4
v_call: TRBV25-1
cdr3_aa: ATLLRGREEKLF

j_call: TRBJ2-7
v_call: TRBV11-2
cdr3_aa: ASSLREPAYEQY

j_call: TRBJ1-2
v_call: TRBV6-5
cdr3_aa: ASRDRGSPNYGYT

j_call: TRBJ2-5
v_call: TRBV6-1
cdr3_aa: ASSETHKGNQETQY

j_call: TRBJ1-2
v_call: TRBV19
cdr3_aa: ASSIRSRGSYGYT

j_call: TRBJ2-1
v_call: TRBV3-1/TRBV3-2
cdr3_aa: ASSNRGGRWNEQF

j_call: TRBJ1-1
v_call: TRBV6-6
cdr3_aa: ASSQGAPTEAF

j_call: TRBJ1-2
v_call: TRBV30
cdr3_aa: AWSPGTYGYT

j_call: TRBJ2-7
v_call: TRBV6-5
cdr3_aa: ASTYSQGAGEQY

j_call: TRBJ2-3
v_call: TRBV18
cdr3_aa: ASSPLGGEDTQY

j_call: TRBJ2-5
v_call: TRBV11-2
cdr3_aa: ASSVGTRRGTQY

j_call: TRBJ2-2
v_call: TRBV7-2
cdr3_aa: ASSFLTGHTGELF

j_call: TRBJ1-2
v_call: TRBV2
cdr3_aa: ASSPPVTLDNYGYT

j_call: TRBJ2-3
v_call: TRBV28
cdr3_aa: ASRRGEGHTQY

j_call: TRBJ1-2
v_call: TRBV6-2/TRBV6-3
cdr3_aa: ASSYSQEIYGYT

j_call: TRBJ2-7
v_call: TRBV7-7
cdr3_aa: ASSFIPSQRAVCHVYEQY

j_call: TRBJ2-2
v_call: TRBV7-9
cdr3_aa: ASSLTRTGSTTGELF

j_call: TRBJ2-5
v_call: TRBV28
cdr3_aa: ASSLSNQETQY

j_call: TRBJ1-5
v_call: TRBV19
cdr3_aa: ATRWRGAQSNQPQH

j_call: TRBJ2-1
v_call: TRBV9
cdr3_aa: ASSVLGLTDNEQF

j_call: TRBJ2-3
v_call: TRBV19
cdr3_aa: ASRGTAGGEDTQY

j_call: TRBJ1-3
v_call: TRBV30
cdr3_aa: AQGVGHLSGNTIY

j_call: TRBJ2-3
v_call: TRBV6-1
cdr3_aa: ASSEMTSGGAKDTQY

j_call: TRBJ1-5
v_call: TRBV18
cdr3_aa: ASSKSSGGPNQPQH

j_call: TRBJ2-3
v_call: TRBV18
cdr3_aa: ASSQLQGADTQY

j_call: TRBJ1-4
v_call: TRBV2
cdr3_aa: ASTLLRGEDEKLF

j_call: TRBJ2-1
v_call: TRBV24-1
cdr3_aa: ATRGNSGPYNEQF

j_call: TRBJ1-6
v_call: TRBV2
cdr3_aa: ASRQGAGNSPLH